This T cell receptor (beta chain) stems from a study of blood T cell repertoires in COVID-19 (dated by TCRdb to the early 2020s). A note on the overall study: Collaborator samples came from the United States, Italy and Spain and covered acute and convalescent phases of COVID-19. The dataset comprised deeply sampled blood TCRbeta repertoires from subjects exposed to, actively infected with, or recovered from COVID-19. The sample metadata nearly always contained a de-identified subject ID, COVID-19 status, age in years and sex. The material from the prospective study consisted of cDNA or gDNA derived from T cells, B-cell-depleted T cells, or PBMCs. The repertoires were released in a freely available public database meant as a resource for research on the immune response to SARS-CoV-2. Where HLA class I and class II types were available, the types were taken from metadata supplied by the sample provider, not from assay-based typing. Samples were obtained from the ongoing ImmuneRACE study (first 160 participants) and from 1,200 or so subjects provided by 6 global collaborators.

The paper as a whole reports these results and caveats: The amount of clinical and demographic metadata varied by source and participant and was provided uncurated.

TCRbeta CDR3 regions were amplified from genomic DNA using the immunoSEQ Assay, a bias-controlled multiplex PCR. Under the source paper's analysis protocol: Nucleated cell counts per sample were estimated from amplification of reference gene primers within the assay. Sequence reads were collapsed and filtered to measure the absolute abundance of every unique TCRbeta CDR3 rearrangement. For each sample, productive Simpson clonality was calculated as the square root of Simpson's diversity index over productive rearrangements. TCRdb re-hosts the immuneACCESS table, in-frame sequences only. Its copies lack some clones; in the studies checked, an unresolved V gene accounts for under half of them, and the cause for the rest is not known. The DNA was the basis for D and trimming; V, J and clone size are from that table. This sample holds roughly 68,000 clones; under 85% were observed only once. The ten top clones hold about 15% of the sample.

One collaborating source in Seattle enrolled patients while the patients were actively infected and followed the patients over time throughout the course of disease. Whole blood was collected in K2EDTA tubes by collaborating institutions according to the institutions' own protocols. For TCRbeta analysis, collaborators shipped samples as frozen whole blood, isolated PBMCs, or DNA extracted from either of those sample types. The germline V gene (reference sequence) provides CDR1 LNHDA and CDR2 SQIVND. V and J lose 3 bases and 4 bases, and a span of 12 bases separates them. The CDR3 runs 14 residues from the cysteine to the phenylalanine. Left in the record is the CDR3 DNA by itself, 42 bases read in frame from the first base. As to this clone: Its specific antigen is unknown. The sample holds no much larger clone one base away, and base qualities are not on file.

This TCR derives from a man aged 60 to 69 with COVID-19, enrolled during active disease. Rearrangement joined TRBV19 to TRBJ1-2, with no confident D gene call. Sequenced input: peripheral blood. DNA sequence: TGTGCCAGTAGTATCTCCCAGAATGCCTATGGCTACACCTTC. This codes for CASSISQNAYGYTF.